A selection of T cell receptor beta chains follows, all from one sample in a study of beta chain features in type 1 diabetes. The method was immunoSEQ multiplex PCR; TCRdb's version includes in-frame clones alone and lacks a portion of them. Among approximately 15,000 clones, around 77% were seen once, and the ten largest hold around 0.31%. Source material: stem cell memory CD4+ T cells from blood. These receptors originate from a young woman with type 1 diabetes. The CDR3 runs from the conserved cysteine through the conserved F or W. The D gene is left open where the match is weak. A row's size may be missing; if present it is once, few, many or a size class.

size	J	D	V	CDR3	DNA
few	TRBJ2-7	TRBD1	TRBV30	CAGGQVVYEQYF	TGTGCCGGGGGACAGGTTGTCTACGAGCAGTACTTC
once	TRBJ1-1	TRBD1	TRBV14	CASSQTGLNSFNTEAFF	TGTGCCAGCAGCCAGACAGGGCTCAATTCCTTCAACACTGAAGCTTTCTTT
few	TRBJ2-1	-	TRBV5-1	CASSLEQGYYNEQFF	TGCGCCAGCAGCTTGGAACAGGGCTACTACAATGAGCAGTTCTTC
-	TRBJ2-1	TRBD2	TRBV6-1	CASSSGRDNEQFF	TGTGCCAGCTCTAGCGGGAGAGACAATGAGCAGTTCTTC
-	TRBJ2-7	TRBD2	TRBV6-5	CASSPRTSGRGEQYF	TGTGCCAGCAGTCCCCGGACTAGCGGGAGGGGCGAGCAGTACTTC
-	TRBJ1-2	-	TRBV7-2	CASSTPGGGRRNYGYTF	TGTGCCAGCAGCACTCCCGGGGGGGGCAGGAGAAACTATGGCTACACCTTC
-	TRBJ2-2	TRBD1	TRBV12-5	CASGPRTGPPDRSNTGELFF	TGTGCTAGTGGTCCCCGGACAGGACCGCCCGATCGATCGAACACCGGGGAGCTGTTTTTT
once	TRBJ1-5	TRBD1	TRBV28	CASGLNRAGGYSNQPQHF	TGTGCCAGCGGATTAAACAGGGCAGGGGGCTATAGCAATCAGCCCCAGCATTTT
-	TRBJ1-2	-	TRBV28	CASTPGTQPNYGYTF	TGTGCCAGCACCCCAGGGACACAACCTAACTATGGCTACACCTTC
-	TRBJ1-2	TRBD1	TRBV7-2	CASSPGQGYYGYTF	TGTGCCAGCAGCCCCGGACAGGGATATTATGGCTACACCTTC
few	TRBJ2-3	-	TRBV6-1	CASSALFSTDTQYF	TGTGCCAGCAGTGCACTATTTAGCACAGATACGCAGTATTTT
few	TRBJ2-1	TRBD2	TRBV28	CASTSAGVIDNEQFF	TGTGCCAGCACCTCAGCGGGAGTCATCGACAATGAGCAGTTCTTC
few	TRBJ2-5	-	TRBV7-9	CASSFRGSGQETQYF	TGTGCCAGCAGCTTCCGAGGGTCGGGACAAGAGACCCAGTACTTC
-	TRBJ2-1	-	TRBV5-4	CASSLGAGRHNEQFF	TGTGCCAGCAGCTTGGGGGCAGGGAGGCACAATGAGCAGTTCTTC
-	TRBJ2-1	-	TRBV19	CASSIRFDRSYNEQFF	TGTGCCAGTAGTATAAGGTTTGACAGAAGTTACAATGAGCAGTTCTTC
once	TRBJ1-1	-	TRBV6-5	CASSAQGGAQAFF	TGTGCCAGCAGTGCACAAGGGGGGGCTCAAGCTTTCTTT
-	TRBJ2-3	TRBD2	TRBV7-2	CASSLVLSGVSTDTQYF	TGTGCCAGCAGCTTAGTACTTAGCGGGGTTAGCACAGATACGCAGTATTTT
few	TRBJ2-1	TRBD1	TRBV10-2	CASLRGQGSYEQFF	TGCGCCAGCTTGAGGGGACAGGGATCCTACGAGCAGTTCTTC
-	TRBJ1-2	-	TRBV7-9	CASSSLQGSHGYTF	TGTGCCAGCAGCTCTCTACAGGGAAGTCATGGCTACACCTTC
few	TRBJ2-2	TRBD2	TRBV7-2	CASSSRLAGSAHTGELFF	TGTGCCAGCAGCTCGCGACTAGCGGGTTCAGCGCACACCGGGGAGCTGTTTTTT
-	TRBJ2-1	-	TRBV9	CASSRRTQDNEQFF	TGTGCCAGCAGCCGTCGGACTCAAGACAATGAGCAGTTCTTC
-	TRBJ2-5	-	TRBV7-8	CASSGTLQETQYF	TGTGCCAGCAGCGGGACACTACAAGAGACCCAGTACTTC
-	TRBJ2-7	TRBD2	TRBV28	CASSWTSKHEQYF	TGTGCCAGCAGTTGGACTAGTAAGCACGAGCAGTACTTC
-	TRBJ2-5	TRBD1	TRBV5-6	CASSLPGQGGLETQYF	TGTGCCAGCAGCTTGCCGGGACAGGGGGGTTTAGAGACCCAGTACTTC